A single sample is the source of the 7 T cell receptor beta chains below, sequenced in a study of long-term antiretroviral therapy in people with HIV. Sequencing relied on immunoSEQ assay v3.0, run at survey level. Some clones are missing from TCRdb's copy, which holds only in-frame ones; the method was immunoSEQ multiplex PCR. The table records 23,000 or so clones, less than 90% of them present only once. The material sequenced was unsorted PBMCs, taken 0.4 years after starting antiretroviral therapy. The receptors here all came from a middle-aged man with HIV.

V gene TRBV5-8 combines with J gene TRBJ1-5; D is undetermined. The CDR3 totals 15 residues. CDR1 is SGHTS, CDR2 YDEGEE, per germline. Trimming took 0 bases from V and 1 from J, leaving 8 bases between them. The CDR3 DNA follows: TGTGCCAGCAGCTTGGTAGGCGAAAGCAATCAGCCCCAGCATTTT. This codes for CASSLVGESNQPQHF.

The V call is TRBV30, the J call TRBJ1-2, with 9 bases lining up with TRBD1. This CDR3 region has 15 residues. The V gene end was trimmed by 2 bases and the J gene end by 4 bases; junction bases not matched to a gene: 8. Germline-derived CDR1 and CDR2 are GTSNPN and SVGIG (reference sequence). CDR3 amino acids: CAWSPPGQGFYGYTF. The CDR3 DNA sequence: TGTGCCTGGAGTCCACCGGGACAGGGATTCTATGGCTACACCTTC.

The V gene is TRBV19, the J gene TRBJ1-1; D unclear. CDR3 length: 12 amino acids. The V end lost 5 bases, the J end lost 5 bases, and 9 bases lay between the germline ends. Germline-derived CDR1 and CDR2 are LNHDA and SQIVND (reference sequence). In nucleotides, the CDR3 is TGTGCCAGTAGTCTTAGGGATACTGAAGCTTTCTTT. Encoded protein: CASSLRDTEAFF.

This chain links TRBV7-6 with TRBJ2-2; the D gene is possibly TRBD1 (5 bases). The V end lost 1 base, the J end lost 4 bases, and 10 bases lay between the germline ends. The CDR3 extends over 15 amino acids. Germline CDR1 is SGHVS and CDR2 is FNYEAQ. The CDR3 coding sequence is TGTGCCAGCAGCTTAGAAGACAGACCCACCGGGGAGCTGTTTTTT. The encoded protein is CASSLEDRPTGELFF.

This clone is a singleton in its sample. CDR3 loop: CASSVVPGGSNTEAFF. The CDR3 nucleotides read TGTGCCAGCAGCGTAGTCCCGGGGGGTTCGAACACTGAAGCTTTCTTT. This chain links TRBV9 with TRBJ1-1; maybe TRBD1 (5 bases). Germline V lookup: CDR1 SGDLS, CDR2 YYNGEE. V was trimmed by 0 bases and J by 1 base, leaving 13 bases between them. This CDR3 has 16 residues.

The V and J genes are TRBV6-5 and TRBJ1-6; D is unresolved. The CDR3 sequence is 15 residues long. Trimming removed 2 bases from V and 12 bases from J, with 17 bases in between. Germline-derived CDR1 and CDR2 are MNHEY and SVGAGI. The CDR3 spells CASSYSMEQFRPLHF. CDR3 bases: TGTGCCAGCAGTTACAGCATGGAGCAATTCAGACCCCTCCACTTT.

The V gene is TRBV5-1, the J gene TRBJ2-3; D call uncertain. The CDR3 covers 16 residues. V was cut by 4 bases and J by 0 bases, with 15 bases left in between. Germline CDR1 is SGHRS and CDR2 is YFSETQ. DNA of the CDR3: TGCGCCAGCAGCCTACAATTAATGGCGAGCACAGATACGCAGTATTTT. Protein: CASSLQLMASTDTQYF.